These 15 T cell receptor beta chains were sequenced from one sample in a study of patients and donors after allogeneic stem cell transplantation. From the RT-PCR reads, TCRdb called clonotypes with MiXCR, one entry per CDR3 protein. The sample gives 920,000 or so distinct CDR3 sequences, 18% of which show up once; roughly 6.4% is in the top ten. Sequencing input: blood, either unsorted or a sorted T cell fraction (not recorded which). These receptors originate from a human donor who was either an allogeneic HSCT recipient or a stem cell or donor lymphocyte infusion donor (not recorded which). It is not recorded whose cells these are; they may come from a transplant donor.

The chain carries TRBV2 and TRBJ2-7, with D perhaps matching TRBD1 (5 bases). V shed 4 bases and J shed 3 bases, with 22 bases lying between them. The CDR3 is 17 amino acids. The germline V gene encodes CDR1 SNHLY and CDR2 FYNNEI. In DNA form, the CDR3 reads TGTGCCAGCAGTGGCCCCATCGCCAGGGTGGGAAACTACGAGCAGTACTTC. It specifies CASSGPIARVGNYEQYF.

This clonotype was detected a few times. The chain is built from TRBV7-2 and TRBJ1-6; perhaps TRBD1 as D (6 bases). The V gene's germline CDR1 is SGHTA and CDR2 FQGNSA. The length of the CDR3 is 13 residues. V lost 8 bases to trimming and J lost 5 bases, with 10 bases between them. The CDR3 reads CASVGQNNSPLHF. CDR3 nucleotide sequence: TGTGCCAGCGTCGGACAGAATAATTCACCCCTCCACTTT.

A few counts support this clonotype. This chain joins TRBV19 and TRBJ1-2; 8 bases map to TRBD1. V shed 8 bases and J 3 bases; nucleotides not matched to a gene: 5. The CDR3 runs 13 residues. The V gene's germline CDR1 is LNHDA and CDR2 SQIVND (reference sequence). For the CDR3, the DNA is TGTGCCAGTTCAGGGGGCGTTTACTATGGCTACACCTTC. Its protein is CASSGGVYYGYTF. Drawing the rest from reference TRBV19 and TRBJ1-2, the complete variable domain is DGGITQSPKYLFRKEGQNVTLSCEQNLNHDAMYWYRQDPGQGLRLIYYSQIVNDFQKGDIAEGYSVSREKKESFPLTVTSAQKNPTAFYLCASSGGVYYGYTFGSGTRLTVV.

The chain links TRBV12-5 to TRBJ2-7, with D unresolved. The V gene's germline CDR1 is LGHNT and CDR2 FRNRAP. The CDR3 is made up of 17 amino acids. V was trimmed by 6 bases and J by 0 bases, leaving 21 bases between them. The CDR3 region is CASGLGGWRTSSYEQYF. The CDR3 nucleotides read TGTGCTAGTGGCCTGGGTGGATGGCGGACGAGCTCCTACGAGCAGTACTTC.

This clonotype has a count of ten or more. The V and J genes are TRBV20-1 and TRBJ1-1; TRBD1 is a possible D gene (6 bases). The CDR3 runs to 12 residues. The V gene's germline CDR1 is DFQATT and CDR2 SNEGSKA (reference sequence). V was pared by 1 base and J by 5 bases, with 8 bases between. The CDR3 coding sequence is TGCAGTGCTAGAGGGGGGCTTACTGAAGCTTTCTTT. Protein sequence: CSARGGLTEAFF.

Concerning this clonotype itself: The germline gene is not matched at one end of the junction; a read error may be the cause. V is TRBV20-1 and J is TRBJ1-5; no clear D. The CDR3 sequence is 14 residues long. Germline V lookup: CDR1 DFQATT, CDR2 SNEGSKA (reference sequence). CDR3 nucleotide sequence: TGCGGTGCTAGAGATCCCCGGGGTGGCCAGCCCCAGCATTTT. Translated, it gives CGARDPRGGQPQHF.

This clonotype was picked up many times. This chain links TRBV12-3 or TRBV12-4 with TRBJ2-3, with 8 positions matching TRBD1. The CDR3 covers 12 residues. The V and J ends lost 5 bases and 9 bases, in that order; junction bases with no gene match: 4. CDR3 amino acids: CASSPDRGTQYF. CDR3 DNA sequence: TGTGCCAGCAGTCCTGACAGGGGCACGCAGTATTTT.

V is TRBV6-2 or TRBV6-3 and J is TRBJ1-2, with D unresolved. Trimming removed 1 base at V and 0 bases at J, with 9 bases between. The CDR3 extends over 15 amino acids. Germline V gene sequence: CDR1 MNHEY, CDR2 SVGEGT. CDR3 DNA sequence: TGTGCCAGCAGTTACTGGGCCGCCTCTAACTATGGCTACACCTTC. Translating gives CASSYWAASNYGYTF.

The rearrangement joins TRBV5-1 to TRBJ2-2; 11 bases align to TRBD2. The J segment lost 5 bases and the V segment lost 5 bases, leaving 8 bases of the junction unmatched. Germline CDR1 is SGHRS and CDR2 is YFSETQ. The CDR3 spans 16 residues. The CDR3 is CASSSTSGRGTGELFF. CDR3 sequence (DNA): TGCGCCAGCAGTTCAACTAGCGGGAGAGGGACCGGGGAGCTGTTTTTT.

This clonotype came up once. V and J are TRBV5-5 and TRBJ1-2, with unresolved D. The germline V gene has CDR1 SGHKS and CDR2 YYEKEE (reference sequence). The CDR3 covers 16 residues. With 4 bases removed from V and 5 bases from J, the gap between germline ends came to 21 bases. The CDR3 DNA reads as TGTGCCAGCAGCGGCCGGCCGGGCCCGATCGAATATGGCTACACCTTC. Protein product: CASSGRPGPIEYGYTF.

The V gene is TRBV21-1, the J gene TRBJ2-1; TRBD2, the table's D call, was not compared with the DNA. TRBV21-1 is assigned pseudogene status. This CDR3 region has 16 residues. CDR3 residues: CASSGKELAGDNEQFF. CDR3 nucleotides: TGTGCCAGCAGCGGGAAAGAACTAGCGGGAGATAATGAGCAGTTCTTC.

There are a few counts of this clonotype. The genes are TRBV30 and TRBJ2-1; D possibly corresponds to TRBD1 (7 bases). CDR1 and CDR2 from the germline V gene are GTSNPN and SVGIG (reference sequence). V lost 0 bases to trimming and J lost 4 bases, with 13 bases between them. The CDR3 has 15 amino acids. The CDR3 sequence is CAWSVRAGGYNEQFF. In DNA, the CDR3 is TGTGCCTGGAGTGTACGTGCAGGGGGGTACAATGAGCAGTTCTTC.

The rearrangement links TRBV20-1 to TRBJ1-2, with D hard to call. The CDR3 spans 14 residues. CDR1 and CDR2 (germline): DFQATT, SNEGSKA (reference sequence). The germline V and J ends were trimmed by 0 bases and 4 bases, with 12 bases remaining between them. The CDR3 DNA is TGCAGTGCTAGAGATCGGACTGACCTCTATGGCTACACCTTC. Translated, it gives CSARDRTDLYGYTF.

This clonotype was seen repeatedly, ten times or more. The genes are TRBV12-3 or TRBV12-4 and TRBJ2-7; D remains unclear. V dropped 6 bases and J dropped 4 bases, with 16 bases sitting between them. This CDR3 comprises 14 residues. CDR3 sequence (DNA): TGTGCCAGCAGAGGAGATGGGGAAAGGTACGAGCAGTACTTC. It is translated as CASRGDGERYEQYF.

This clonotype was detected a few times. For the CDR3, the DNA is TGTGCCAGCAGCCGATCAACAGGGGATCGGTCCTACGAGCAGTACTTC. Translating it yields CASSRSTGDRSYEQYF. The chain couples TRBV12-3 or TRBV12-4 to TRBJ2-7; 7 bases are shared with TRBD1. Trimming removed 6 bases from V and 1 base from J; junction bases left unmatched: 12. CDR3 size: 16 residues.